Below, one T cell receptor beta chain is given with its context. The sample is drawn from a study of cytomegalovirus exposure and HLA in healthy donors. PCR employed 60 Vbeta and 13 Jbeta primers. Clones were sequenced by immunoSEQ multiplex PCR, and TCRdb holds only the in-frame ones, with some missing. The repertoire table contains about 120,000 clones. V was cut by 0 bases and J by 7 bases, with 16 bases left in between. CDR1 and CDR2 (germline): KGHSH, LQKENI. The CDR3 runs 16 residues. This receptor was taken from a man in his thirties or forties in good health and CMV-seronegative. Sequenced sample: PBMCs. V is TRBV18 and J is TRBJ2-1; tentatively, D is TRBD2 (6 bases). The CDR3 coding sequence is TGTGCCAGCTCACCACCCTCGGGACTGGGCGTGAATGAGCAGTTCTTC. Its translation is CASSPPSGLGVNEQFF.